This TCR beta chain was recorded in a study of T cell repertoires in cytomegalovirus infection. Study context: Recently identified HLA-C-restricted and well-studied HLA-B-restricted CMV epitopes were used. In public TCR beta signatures, there were indications of both CMV infection and matching HLA type.

The V end lost 0 bases, the J end lost 4 bases, and 12 bases lay between the germline ends. CDR3 length equals 15 residues. Germline assignment: CDR1 SEHNR and CDR2 FQNEAQ (reference sequence). On this clonotype: Antigen specificity is unknown.

General observations from the study: In two of eight donors, the top clonotype was HLA-C-restricted CMV-specific. Based on cumulative public TCR beta family frequency, carriers of CMV plus the relevant HLA were identified.

A single record per CDR3 protein comes from TCRdb applying MiXCR to the reads. The sample consists of 650,000 to 900,000 distinct CDR3 sequences, approximately 29% of them appearing once. The sequence derives from a human donor in good health (CMV status not recorded). Some clones in this sample may be carry-over from other donors' samples. The rearrangement joins TRBV7-9 to TRBJ1-2, with a tentative D call TRBD1 (5 bases). This material consisted of cultured CD8+ T cells from PBMCs, taken from culture after CMV antigen stimulation. CDR3 residues: CASSLAARGSYGYTF. For the CDR3, the DNA is TGTGCCAGCAGCTTAGCCGCAAGGGGCAGCTATGGCTACACCTTC.